A single sample gave rise to the 25 T cell receptor beta chains below, sequenced in a study of CD8+ T cells in alopecia areata. cDNA reverse transcribed from extracted RNA served as the sequencing template. Assay used: immunoSEQ multiplex PCR; TCRdb lists only in-frame clones, some missing. The sample was found to contain roughly 110,000 clones, and every one recurs. Source material: lesional skin. The receptors here all came from a C3H/HeJ mouse with alopecia areata. This strain has MHC haplotype H2-k.

This clone was seen repeatedly, ten times or more. Mouse gene names apply. The sequence runs out 4 residues before the end of the CDR3; the remainder is reconstructed from the germline J gene. The chain is built from TRBV13-3 and TRBJ2-1; 11 bases fit TRBD2. CDR3 length: 13 amino acids. Germline V gene sequence: CDR1 NNHDY, CDR2 SYVADS. CDR3 DNA, as far as it was read: TGTGCCAGCAGGGGGGACTGGGGGGCT. Translated, it gives CASRGDWGA. The whole CDR3 sequence reads CASRGDWGAEQFF.

This clone occurred a few times. The listed genes are named as in mouse. The observed sequence ends 4 residues before the CDR3 terminus, with the missing tail filled in from the germline J gene. The rearrangement joins TRBV19 to TRBJ2-3, with TRBD1 identical over 9 bases. Unmatched junction bases numbered 5, after V lost 0 bases and J lost 3 bases. The CDR3 loop spans 16 amino acids. Per germline, CDR1 FNHDT and CDR2 SITEND (reference sequence). CDR3 DNA (partial): TGTGCCAGCAGTATAGAGGGAACAGGGGGCGCAGAA. Translating gives CASSIEGTGGAE. The CDR3 in its entirety is CASSIEGTGGAETLYF.

Of note for this clone: Gene names are mouse gene names. The CDR3 loop reads CTCSAEGGVQNTLYF. The DNA read from the CDR3 is TGCACCTGCAGTGCAGAAGGGGGAGTTCAAAAC. The chain couples TRBV1 to TRBJ2-4, with a possible D match to TRBD1 (6 bases). The read finishes 4 residues shy of the CDR3 end, and the germline J gene is used to complete it. This CDR3 spans 15 amino acids. The V end was cut by 0 bases, the J end by 2 bases, with 9 bases between. Germline V gene sequence: CDR1 NSQYPW, CDR2 LRSPGD (reference sequence).

This clone was seen more than once but under ten times. Gene names and germline refer to mouse. Read data end 4 residues before the CDR3 end; the end is taken from the germline J gene. This chain uses TRBV13-1 with TRBJ2-7; 9 bases fit TRBD2. The CDR3 runs 14 residues. Germline assignment: CDR1 NSHNY and CDR2 SYGAGN. CDR3 sequence reads: CASSPGTGLYEQYF. CDR3 bases read: TGTGCCAGCAGTCCCGGGACTGGGCTTTAT.

This clone was seen repeatedly, ten times or more. Genes and germline come from the mouse. This CDR3 is also generated by other DNA sequences in the sample. Incomplete CDR3 DNA: TGTGCCAGCCGACGGACAGGGTCAAACTCC. Protein: CASRRTGSNS. In full, the CDR3 reads CASRRTGSNSDYTF. The rearrangement uses TRBV13-3 and TRBJ1-2; 8 positions match TRBD1. The read falls 4 residues short of the CDR3 end, and the missing part is taken from the germline J gene. The CDR3 contains 14 residues. Germline CDR1 NNHDY, CDR2 SYVADS. With 7 bases clipped from V and 0 bases from J, the junction kept 5 bases outside the gene matches.

The table lists this clone with a few counts. Gene labels here are mouse ones. The CDR3 end is not reached by the read, which stops 4 residues before it; the germline J gene fills it in. The rearrangement uses TRBV1 and TRBJ2-2, with D perhaps matching TRBD2 (6 bases). Germline V CDR1 and CDR2: NSQYPW, LRSPGD (reference sequence). Trimming took off 2 bases at V and 1 base at J, with 11 bases between the two ends. This CDR3 has 16 amino acids. CDR3: CTCSALGLKNTGQLYF. CDR3 DNA (partial): TGCACCTGCAGTGCACTAGGACTGAAAAACACCGGG. Full variable domain (outside the CDR3, taken from reference TRBV1 and TRBJ2-2): VTLLEQNPRWRLVPRGQAVNLRCILKNSQYPWMSWYQQDLQKQLQWLFTLRSPGDKEVKSLPGADYLATRVTDTELRLQVANMSQGRTLYCTCSALGLKNTGQLYFGEGSKLTVL.

Concerning this clone itself: There is a difference at residue 11 between the TCRdb protein and the DNA translation, so the protein given here was translated from the DNA. Genes and germline come from the mouse. The sequence runs out 3 residues before the end of the CDR3; the remainder is reconstructed from the germline J gene. The chain carries TRBV19 and TRBJ1-6; D call uncertain. TRBJ1-6 is recorded as an ORF, its role being uncertain. Trimming stripped 4 bases from V and 0 bases from J, with 5 bases between. Germline CDR1 and CDR2: FNHDT and SITEND (reference sequence). The CDR3 extends over 14 amino acids. The CDR3 sequence: CASSGLSYNSPLYF. CDR3 DNA (partial): TGTGCCAGCAGTGGACTTTCCTATAATTCGCCC.

This clone was seen a handful of times. These gene names are mouse names. CDR3 sequence: CASSIVTGNTGQLYF. The CDR3 bases that were read are TGTGCCAGCAGTATAGTCACAGGGAACACCGGG. The chain has TRBV19 and TRBJ2-2, with D perhaps matching TRBD1 (6 bases). The read halts 4 residues ahead of the CDR3 end, with the missing end drawn from the germline J gene. The CDR3 is made up of 15 amino acids. The V gene's germline CDR1 is FNHDT and CDR2 SITEND (reference sequence). Trimming cost V 0 bases and J 2 bases, with 8 bases left between them.

As regards this clone: The gene names here belong to mouse. The CDR3 goes on 4 residues after the read ends, and that part is filled in from the germline J gene. The chain uses TRBV5 and TRBJ2-7; 12 nucleotides align to TRBD2. The CDR3 is made up of 16 amino acids. Germline V gene data show CDR1 as LGHNA and CDR2 as YNLKQL (reference sequence). The CDR3 sequence: CASSQERRDWGDEQYF. The covered CDR3 bases are TGTGCCAGCAGCCAAGAGAGGAGGGACTGGGGGGAT.

This clone was detected many times. At residue 13, the DNA translation does not agree with TCRdb's protein; the protein displayed here is the one encoded by the DNA. The genes and germline here are from mouse. The CDR3 end falls 3 residues outside the read, so it is completed with the germline J gene. The rearrangement uses TRBV13-3 and TRBJ1-3, with D tentatively TRBD1 (5 bases). The germline V gene encodes CDR1 NNHDY and CDR2 SYVADS. The CDR3 is 16 amino acids. The V end was cut by 4 bases, the J end by 0 bases, with 14 bases between. CDR3 sequence reads: CASSHRGGDSGNTLYF. CDR3 DNA (partial): TGTGCCAGCAGTCACCGGGGGGGGGATTCTGGAAATACG.

In regard to this clone: Mouse names are used for the genes. The read comes to an end 4 residues before the CDR3 does, leaving the germline J gene to fill in the end. The chain joins TRBV1 to TRBJ2-5, with a tentative D call TRBD2 (5 bases). Germline CDR1 is NSQYPW and CDR2 is LRSPGD (reference sequence). With 0 bases removed from V and 0 bases from J, the gap between germline ends came to 7 bases. This CDR3 region has 15 residues. The CDR3 loop reads CTCSAEAGNQDTQYF. CDR3 DNA, as far as it was read: TGCACCTGCAGTGCAGAAGCTGGGAACCAAGAC.

This clone was observed a handful of times. Mouse names are used for the genes. The read ends 4 residues shy of where the CDR3 ends; the end is completed using the germline J gene. V gene TRBV19 combines with J gene TRBJ2-1, with 9 bases lining up with TRBD1. The CDR3 length is 13 residues. The germline gives CDR1 FNHDT, CDR2 SITEND (reference sequence). CDR3 bases read: TGTGCCAGTACAGGGGGCGGGGGGGCT. Its translation: CASTGGGGA. The complete CDR3 protein is CASTGGGGAEQFF.

This clone was detected only a few times. Genes here carry mouse names. The observed sequence ends 4 residues before the CDR3 terminus, with the missing tail filled in from the germline J gene. This sequence joins TRBV13-1 and TRBJ2-2; the match to TRBD2 covers 10 bases. CDR1 NSHNY and CDR2 SYGAGN come from the germline V gene. The CDR3 length is 14 residues. The part of the CDR3 DNA that was read is TGTGCCAGCAGTGGGGGACTGGGGTTCGGG. Its translation is CASSGGLGFG. The full CDR3 reads CASSGGLGFGQLYF.

To note about this clone: The germline and genes are mouse ones. The CDR3 end is not reached by the read, which stops 4 residues before it; the germline J gene fills it in. The chain is built from TRBV13-3 and TRBJ2-4, with D possibly being TRBD1 (5 bases). Germline CDR1 is NNHDY and CDR2 is SYVADS. The ends were cut back, 3 bases at V and 1 base at J, with 12 bases in the middle. The CDR3 extends over 15 amino acids. Partial CDR3 DNA: TGTGCCAGCAGTGCAGGGAGGTGGGGTCAAAAC. Residues: CASSAGRWGQN. The entire CDR3 sequence reads CASSAGRWGQNTLYF. Complete variable domain (other parts from reference TRBV13-3 and TRBJ2-4): EAAVTQSPRSKVAVTGGKVTLSCHQTNNHDYMYWYRQDTGHGLRLIHYSYVADSTEKGDIPDGYKASRPSQENFSLILELASLSQTAVYFCASSAGRWGQNTLYFGAGTRLSVL.

This clone was counted ten times or more. Here the gene names and germline are mouse. With the read ending 4 residues before the CDR3 end, the germline J gene is used to fill in that end. The sample carries other DNA sequences with the same CDR3. The gene calls are TRBV13-3 and TRBJ1-4, with D possibly TRBD1 on 5 matching bases. With 1 base removed from V and 6 bases from J, the gap between germline ends came to 10 bases. The CDR3 spans 14 residues. Germline CDR1 and CDR2: NNHDY and SYVADS. The CDR3 loop reads CASSDRQGDERLFF. The CDR3 bases that were read are TGTGCCAGCAGTGATCGGCAGGGAGACGAA. The full variable domain, completed using reference TRBV13-3 and TRBJ1-4, is EAAVTQSPRSKVAVTGGKVTLSCHQTNNHDYMYWYRQDTGHGLRLIHYSYVADSTEKGDIPDGYKASRPSQENFSLILELASLSQTAVYFCASSDRQGDERLFFGHGTKLSVL.

To note about this clone: At one end, the junction sequence differs from germline, possibly due to a read error. Genes and germline come from the mouse. Read coverage stops 4 residues before the CDR3 terminus; the germline J gene supplies the remainder. V gene TRBV1 combines with J gene TRBJ2-5, with 9 bases lining up with TRBD1. The CDR3 is 14 residues long. The germline V gene has CDR1 NSQYPW and CDR2 LRSPGD (reference sequence). CDR3 bases read: TGCACCTGTAGTGGGGGACAGGGAGGAGAC. Protein product: CTCSGGQGGD. The whole CDR3 protein reads CTCSGGQGGDTQYF.

This clone was seen at least ten times. The gene names here belong to mouse. The CDR3 DNA, read in part, is TGTGCCAGCAGTGACAACAGGGGGCAGGGTGCAGAA. Translating gives CASSDNRGQGAE. The CDR3 in its entirety is CASSDNRGQGAETLYF. The chain uses TRBV13-3 and TRBJ2-3; TRBD1 matches 9 bases. The read falls 4 residues short of the CDR3 end, and the missing part is taken from the germline J gene. The CDR3 has 16 residues. V dropped 2 bases and J dropped 1; count of bases not matched to a gene: 5. Germline CDR1 and CDR2: NNHDY and SYVADS.

This clone was counted between two and nine times. Mouse gene names apply. From the germline J gene comes the end of the CDR3, since the read stops 4 residues before it. The rearrangement links TRBV13-3 to TRBJ2-1, with D maybe TRBD2 (6 bases). The germline V gene has CDR1 NNHDY and CDR2 SYVADS. This CDR3 region has 15 residues. Trimming removed 3 bases from V and 0 bases from J, with 10 bases in between. This CDR3 reads CASSGTDYNYAEQFF. The CDR3 DNA, read in part, is TGTGCCAGCAGTGGGACTGATTATAACTATGCT.

A word on this clone: Any gene name here is a mouse gene name. The CDR3 end lies 4 residues beyond the end of the read and is filled in from the germline J gene. This chain links TRBV13-3 with TRBJ2-1; no definite D call. Trimming stripped 6 bases from V and 4 bases from J, with 17 bases between. This CDR3 is 15 amino acids long. The germline V gene encodes CDR1 NNHDY and CDR2 SYVADS. The CDR3 sequence: CASNHPQKTYAEQFF. The part of the CDR3 DNA that was read is TGTGCCAGCAACCATCCTCAGAAAACATATGCT.

This clone was detected only a few times. Genes and germline are mouse. The read stops 4 residues short of the end of the CDR3; the missing end is completed from the germline J gene. The chain recombines TRBV17 with TRBJ2-5, with D perhaps TRBD1 (5 bases). CDR3 length: 14 residues. In germline, CDR1 is MNHDT, CDR2 YYDKIL. Trimming removed 3 bases from V and 1 base from J, with 8 bases in between. Partial CDR3 DNA: TGTGCTAGCAGTAGTTCCAGGGACCAAGAC. This codes for CASSSSRDQD. The CDR3 as a whole reads CASSSSRDQDTQYF.

This clone has a count of ten or more. Any gene name here is a mouse gene name. The read terminates 4 residues ahead of where the CDR3 ends, so the germline J gene completes it. The J gene is TRBJ2-1, the V gene TRBV13-3, with 9 bases that match TRBD1. Germline-derived CDR1 and CDR2 are NNHDY and SYVADS. Trimming removed 6 bases from V and 5 bases from J; junction bases left unmatched: 9. CDR3 length: 15 amino acids. CDR3 protein: CASTSGQGIDAEQFF. The DNA read from the CDR3 is TGTGCCAGCACCTCGGGACAGGGAATTGATGCT.

This clone occurred a few times. TCRdb's protein and the translated DNA diverge at residue 13; the protein reported here is the translation of the DNA. Genes here carry mouse names. The CDR3 end falls 3 residues outside the read, so it is completed with the germline J gene. The genes are TRBV19 and TRBJ1-3; maybe TRBD1 (6 bases). Trimming removed 2 bases at V and 0 bases at J, with 12 bases between. This CDR3 spans 16 amino acids. Germline V gene data show CDR1 as FNHDT and CDR2 as SITEND (reference sequence). The part of the CDR3 DNA that was read is TGTGCCAGCAGTATCGGGACAACTTATTCTGGAAATACG. This encodes CASSIGTTYSGNT. From start to end, the CDR3 is CASSIGTTYSGNTLYF. The whole variable domain, remainder taken from reference TRBV19 and TRBJ1-3, is GGIITQTPKFLIGQEGQKLTLKCQQNFNHDTMYWYRQDSGKGLRLIYYSITENDLQKGDLSEGYDASREKKSSFSLTVTSAQKNEMAVFLCASSIGTTYSGNTLYFGEGSRLIVV.

This clone was observed a few times. Gene names are the mouse ones. The DNA ends 4 residues before the CDR3 does, and the rest of the CDR3 is filled in from the germline J gene. The chain couples TRBV3 to TRBJ2-1; TRBD1 aligns across 8 bases. Germline V CDR1 and CDR2: SNHLY, FYNGKV (reference sequence). CDR3 length equals 15 residues. After removal of 1 base from V and 3 bases from J, the junction contained 2 bases not matched to a gene. CDR3 DNA, as far as it was read: TGTGCCAGCAGCTTAGGGACAGGGCCCTATGCT. Encoded protein: CASSLGTGPYA. The whole CDR3 is CASSLGTGPYAEQFF.

Comments on this clone: At residue 13, the TCRdb amino acid sequence and the translated nucleotide sequence differ, so the protein here is the DNA translation. The gene names given are mouse names. Read coverage stops 3 residues before the CDR3 terminus; the germline J gene supplies the remainder. This chain joins TRBV1 and TRBJ1-3, with no clear D. Deletions cut 0 bases from V and 0 bases from J, with 9 bases between. CDR3 size: 16 residues. In germline, CDR1 is NSQYPW, CDR2 LRSPGD (reference sequence). The CDR3 here is CTCSADLETSGNTLYF. The part of the CDR3 DNA that was read is TGCACCTGCAGTGCAGATCTGGAGACTTCTGGAAATACG.

This clone appeared a few times. Genes here carry mouse names. The part of the CDR3 DNA that was read is TGCACCTGCAGTGCAGATCTGGAGGAGGCT. It is translated as CTCSADLEEA. The CDR3 as a whole reads CTCSADLEEAEQFF. The rearrangement links TRBV1 to TRBJ2-1; no clear D. The sequenced fragment ends 4 residues before the CDR3 boundary, so the rest is inferred from the germline J gene. This CDR3 comprises 14 residues. Germline CDR1 NSQYPW, CDR2 LRSPGD (reference sequence).